These 16 T cell receptor beta chains were all obtained from the same sample, sequenced in a study of blood T cell repertoires in COVID-19. Libraries were prepared by immunoSEQ multiplex PCR; TCRdb keeps only in-frame clonotypes and omits some of them. Here the sample spans approximately 220,000 clones, 65% to 90% being singletons. The specimen sequenced was peripheral blood. The receptors here all came from a woman in her 70s with acute or convalescent COVID-19.

As DNA, the CDR3 is TGTGCCAGCAGCGCAGACAGGGGGCGCAATGAAAAACTGTTTTTT. Residues: CASSADRGRNEKLFF. The V call is TRBV7-2, the J call TRBJ1-4, with 10 positions matching TRBD1. CDR3 length: 15 amino acids. Looked up from germline, CDR1 is SGHTA and CDR2 is FQGNSA. V trimming: 5 bases; J trimming: 5 bases; junction bases outside the gene matches: 5.

V is TRBV4-2 and J is TRBJ1-5, with a tentative D call TRBD1 (6 bases). The CDR3 runs to 15 residues. Germline-derived CDR1 and CDR2 are LGHNA and YNFKEQ. The V end was cut by 0 bases, the J end by 2 bases, with 8 bases between. CDR3 bases: TGTGCCAGCAGCCAAGAGGCAGGGGGCAATCAGCCCCAGCATTTT. Protein product: CASSQEAGGNQPQHF.

The V and J genes are TRBV6-5 and TRBJ1-1; 7 nucleotides align to TRBD1. Germline loops: CDR1 MNHEY, CDR2 SVGAGI. There are 15 residues in the CDR3. Trimming at V came to 4 bases and at J to 1 base, leaving 6 bases not matched to a gene. CDR3 sequence: CASSSRTGRNTEAFF. The CDR3 nucleotides read TGTGCCAGCAGTTCCCGGACAGGTAGGAACACTGAAGCTTTCTTT.

This clone has a handful of counts. This chain uses TRBV24-1 with TRBJ2-7, with 9 bases that match TRBD1. V dropped 6 bases and J dropped 6; count of bases not matched to a gene: 2. The length of the CDR3 is 12 residues. Germline-derived CDR1 and CDR2 are KGHDR and SFDVKD. The CDR3 sequence: CATSLTGGEQYF. CDR3 DNA sequence: TGTGCCACCAGTTTGACAGGGGGCGAGCAGTACTTC.

The gene calls are TRBV4-2 and TRBJ1-1; the D gene is possibly TRBD1 (6 bases). The CDR3 runs to 15 residues. Germline V gene lookup returns CDR1 LGHNA and CDR2 YNFKEQ. V was shortened by 4 bases and J by 1 base, with 13 bases between the two germline ends. DNA of the CDR3: TGTGCCAGCAGCCCTGCAGGACAGAGGAACACTGAAGCTTTCTTT. It is translated as CASSPAGQRNTEAFF.

The chain has TRBV18 and TRBJ2-2; possibly TRBD2 for D (6 bases). The CDR3 sequence is 15 residues long. Germline lookup yields CDR1 KGHSH and CDR2 LQKENI. The V end was cut by 0 bases, the J end by 5 bases, with 10 bases between. The CDR3 sequence: CASSPPQGGTGELFF. The CDR3 nucleotides read TGTGCCAGCTCACCACCCCAGGGAGGTACCGGGGAGCTGTTTTTT.

The chain joins TRBV7-9 to TRBJ2-7; TRBD1 agrees at 8 bases. The CDR3 extends over 13 amino acids. V dropped 5 bases and J dropped 6; count of bases not matched to a gene: 6. Germline CDR1 and CDR2: SEHNR and FQNEAQ (reference sequence). CDR3 nucleotides: TGTGCCAGCAGCCTACAGGGGGTAAGCGAGCAGTACTTC. Encoded protein: CASSLQGVSEQYF.

The chain carries TRBV10-1 and TRBJ2-1; the D gene is possibly TRBD1 (6 bases). V lost 5 bases and J lost 16, with 12 bases in between. Germline-derived CDR1 and CDR2 are WNHNN and SYGVQD (reference sequence). The CDR3 totals 10 residues. CDR3: CASSKGTKFF. The CDR3, as DNA: TGCGCCAGCAGTAAGGGGACAAAATTCTTC.

The chain joins TRBV10-3 to TRBJ1-6; TRBD1 might be the D (5 bases). The CDR3 is made up of 14 amino acids. Germline CDR1 reads ENHRY; CDR2 reads SYGVKD. The V end was cut by 0 bases, the J end by 8 bases, with 8 bases between. The CDR3 sequence is CAISESGRDSPLHF. The CDR3 DNA is TGTGCCATCAGTGAGTCCGGCAGGGATTCACCCCTCCACTTT.

This chain links TRBV13 with TRBJ1-2, with 9 bases identical to TRBD1. After removal of 5 bases from V and 3 bases from J, the junction contained 7 bases not matched to a gene. The germline CDR1 and CDR2 sequences are PRHDT and FYEKMQ (reference sequence). There are 15 residues in the CDR3. The CDR3 is CASSIQGARYYGYTF. The CDR3, as DNA: TGTGCCAGCAGCATACAGGGGGCGCGATACTATGGCTACACCTTC. The variable domain in full, completed from reference TRBV13 and TRBJ1-2, reads AAGVIQSPRHLIKEKRETATLKCYPIPRHDTVYWYQQGPGQDPQFLISFYEKMQSDKGSIPDRFSAQQFSDYHSELNMSSLELGDSALYFCASSIQGARYYGYTFGSGTRLTVV.

This CDR3 reads CASSEGTGGAWEKLFF. The DNA of the CDR3 is TGTGCCAGCAGTGAAGGGACAGGGGGCGCTTGGGAAAAACTGTTTTTT. V and J are TRBV6-1 and TRBJ1-4; 11 bases are shared with TRBD1. Germline V gene sequence: CDR1 MNHNS, CDR2 SASEGT. Trimming at V came to 1 base and at J to 8 bases, leaving 6 bases not matched to a gene. This CDR3 has 16 amino acids.

The chain carries TRBV29-1 and TRBJ1-2; TRBD1 agrees at 8 bases. CDR3 size: 12 residues. Looked up from germline, CDR1 is SQVTM and CDR2 is ANQGSEA. CDR3 in amino acids: CSGQGLGYGYTF. DNA for the CDR3: TGCAGTGGACAGGGCCTCGGCTATGGCTACACCTTC. Combining the CDR3 with reference TRBV29-1 and TRBJ1-2 gives the whole variable domain SAVISQKPSRDICQRGTSLTIQCQVDSQVTMMFWYRQQPGQSLTLIATANQGSEATYESGFVIDKFPISRPNLTFSTLTVSNMSPEDSSIYLCSGQGLGYGYTFGSGTRLTVV.

This clone was counted a few times. J is TRBJ1-3 and V is TRBV28, with D maybe TRBD1 (5 bases). Germline V lookup: CDR1 MDHEN, CDR2 SYDVKM. This CDR3 has 12 residues. The V gene lost 8 bases and the J gene lost 5 bases, with 10 bases spanning the gap. CDR3 loop: CASWTSRNTIYF. In DNA form, the CDR3 reads TGTGCCAGCTGGACAAGCCGAAACACCATATATTTT. Supplemented by reference TRBV28 and TRBJ1-3, the full variable domain reads DVKVTQSSRYLVKRTGEKVFLECVQDMDHENMFWYRQDPGLGLRLIYFSYDVKMKEKGDIPEGYSVSREKKERFSLILESASTNQTSMYLCASWTSRNTIYFGEGSWLTVV.

V and J are TRBV3-1 (or the pseudogene TRBV3-2) and TRBJ1-3; D may be TRBD1 (6 bases). V was shortened by 3 bases and J by 3 bases, with 21 bases between the two germline ends. Germline V CDR1 and CDR2: LGHDT, YNNKEL (reference sequence). This CDR3 is built from 18 residues. CDR3 bases: TGTGCCAGCAGCCAGACAGGAACGGGTTGGGCCGGTGGAAACACCATATATTTT. Protein sequence: CASSQTGTGWAGGNTIYF.

The chain is built from TRBV18 and TRBJ2-1, with TRBD2 matching 7 bases. CDR1 and CDR2 from the germline V gene are KGHSH and LQKENI. The junction had 9 bases not matched to a gene; V was cut back by 3 bases and J by 4 bases. This CDR3 spans 16 amino acids. CDR3 nucleotide sequence: TGTGCCAGCTCACCTGGACTAGGCCAAGGGTACAATGAGCAGTTCTTC. It codes for CASSPGLGQGYNEQFF.

This sequence joins TRBV9 and TRBJ1-6, with D tentatively TRBD1 (6 bases). The CDR3 extends over 14 amino acids. CDR1 SGDLS and CDR2 YYNGEE come from the germline V gene. Deletions cut 2 bases from V and 7 bases from J, with 10 bases between. The CDR3 loop is CASSVQTGNSPLHF. CDR3 coding DNA: TGTGCCAGCAGCGTTCAGACAGGCAATTCACCCCTCCACTTT.